This paragraph reports one T cell receptor (beta chain). Its antigen is undetermined. Time point specified: week 35, safety follow-up. The investigators gave 300 ug of mutant IDH1 20-mer peptide in each vaccine dose, together with topical imiquimod. Patients, over weeks 1, 3, 5, 7, 11, 15, 19 and 23, received a total of eight vaccinations. The record originates from a study of a mutant IDH1 vaccine in newly diagnosed glioma. Looking at the study overall: Before enrollment, patients got radiotherapy alone, temozolomide alone, or mostly the combination. Week 35 was safety follow-up visit V12; week 47 was end-of-study visit V13.

Produced via immunoSEQ multiplex PCR; TCRdb's table is partial and in-frame only. The profile shows roughly 50,000 clones, roughly 80% of them singletons. V lost 3 bases, J lost 2 bases, and 9 bases lay in between. From germline, CDR1 is SGHRS and CDR2 YFSETQ. The CDR3 has 15 residues. The V gene is TRBV5-1, the J gene TRBJ2-6; a weak D match, TRBD1 (5 bases). Material: PBMCs, obtained from a glioma patient whose treatment included an IDH1 peptide vaccine. The TCR originated in a man aged 40-55 years with glioma. This CDR3 is CASSSGQTGANVLTF. The CDR3 DNA reads TGCGCCAGCAGCTCCGGACAAACTGGGGCCAACGTCCTGACTTTC. Filled out from reference TRBV5-1 and TRBJ2-6, the complete variable domain reads KAGVTQTPRYLIKTRGQQVTLSCSPISGHRSVSWYQQTPGQGLQFLFEYFSETQRNKGNFPGRFSGRQFSNSRSEMNVSTLELGDSALYLCASSSGQTGANVLTFGAGSRLTVL.